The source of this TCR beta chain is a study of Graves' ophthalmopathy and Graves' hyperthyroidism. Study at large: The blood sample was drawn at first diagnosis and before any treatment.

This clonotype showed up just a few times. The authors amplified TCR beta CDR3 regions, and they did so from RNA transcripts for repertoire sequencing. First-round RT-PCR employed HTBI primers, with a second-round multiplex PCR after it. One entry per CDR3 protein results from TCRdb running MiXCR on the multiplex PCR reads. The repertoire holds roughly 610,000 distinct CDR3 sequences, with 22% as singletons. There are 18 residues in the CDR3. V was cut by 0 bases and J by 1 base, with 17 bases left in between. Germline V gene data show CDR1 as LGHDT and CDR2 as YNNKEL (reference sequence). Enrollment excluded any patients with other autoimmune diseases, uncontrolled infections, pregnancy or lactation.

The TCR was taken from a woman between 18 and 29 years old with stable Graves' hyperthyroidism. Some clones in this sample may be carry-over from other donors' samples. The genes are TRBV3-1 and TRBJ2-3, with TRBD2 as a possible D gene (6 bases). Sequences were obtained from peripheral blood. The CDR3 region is CASSQDIEPSGGTDTQYF. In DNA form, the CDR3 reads TGTGCCAGCAGCCAAGATATTGAACCCTCGGGGGGCACAGATACGCAGTATTTT.